This T cell receptor beta chain derives from a study of cytomegalovirus exposure and HLA in healthy donors. Across the whole study: Sequencing of approximately 190 million T cells in an earlier analysis found roughly 120 million unique TCR beta sequences.

The germline V gene has CDR1 MNHNS and CDR2 SASEGT. The CDR3 has 20 amino acids. The ends were cut back, 3 bases at V and 5 bases at J, with 26 bases in the middle. PCR employed 60 Vbeta and 13 Jbeta primers. Data came from immunoSEQ multiplex PCR; TCRdb stores just in-frame clones and leaves some out. In the table there are 190,000 or so clones, approximately 83% of which are singletons. This clone turned up a few times. The rearrangement links TRBV6-1 to TRBJ1-6, with D perhaps matching TRBD1 (6 bases). This receptor was identified in a boy between 2 and 10 years old in good health and CMV-seronegative. Sequencing was carried out using PBMCs. This CDR3 reads CASSDESISRGRLDNSPLHF. CDR3 in DNA: TGTGCCAGCAGTGACGAATCCATCAGCAGGGGACGGCTAGATAATTCACCCCTCCACTTT.